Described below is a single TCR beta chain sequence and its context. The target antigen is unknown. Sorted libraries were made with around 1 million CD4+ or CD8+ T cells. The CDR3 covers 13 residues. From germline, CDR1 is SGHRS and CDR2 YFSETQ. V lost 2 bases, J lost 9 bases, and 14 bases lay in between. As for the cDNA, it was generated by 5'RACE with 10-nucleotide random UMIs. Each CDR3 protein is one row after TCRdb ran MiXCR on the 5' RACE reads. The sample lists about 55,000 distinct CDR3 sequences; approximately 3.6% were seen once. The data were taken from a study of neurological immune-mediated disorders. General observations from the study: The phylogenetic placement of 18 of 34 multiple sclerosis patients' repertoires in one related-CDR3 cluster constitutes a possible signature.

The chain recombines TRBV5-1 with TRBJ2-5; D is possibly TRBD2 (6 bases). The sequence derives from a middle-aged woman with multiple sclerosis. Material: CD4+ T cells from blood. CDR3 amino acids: CASSFEGREAQYF. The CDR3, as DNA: TGCGCCAGCAGCTTCGAGGGCAGGGAGGCCCAGTACTTC.